This TCR beta chain was obtained from a study of identical twins. Study-level findings and limits: Invariant cells of the MAIT and iNKT types might have partly distorted the zero-insertion analyses.

TCRdb reanalysed the 5' RACE reads using MiXCR and keeps one entry per CDR3 protein. In the table there are about 240,000 distinct CDR3 sequences, 9.5% to 15% of which are singletons. About this clonotype itself: Its specificity is not known.

The CDR3 sequence is 16 residues long. Unmatched junction bases numbered 14, after V lost 5 bases and J lost 5 bases. In germline, CDR1 is DFQATT, CDR2 SNEGSKA (reference sequence). Among all donors, each was a healthy Caucasian. This sample was also put to use in a study of yellow fever vaccine responses in identical twins. As that study records: Vaccine-induced T cell responses in twins were reportedly observed to appear partly convergent, partly personalized.

What was sequenced was memory (CD45RO+) T cells sorted from blood. The gene calls are TRBV20-1 and TRBJ2-5, with 10 bases fitting TRBD2. This TCR was recovered from a woman between 18 and 30 years old in good health. CDR3 amino acids: CSAPARAGGPRETQYF. In DNA, the CDR3 is TGCAGTGCTCCTGCCAGAGCGGGGGGGCCGCGGGAGACCCAGTACTTC.